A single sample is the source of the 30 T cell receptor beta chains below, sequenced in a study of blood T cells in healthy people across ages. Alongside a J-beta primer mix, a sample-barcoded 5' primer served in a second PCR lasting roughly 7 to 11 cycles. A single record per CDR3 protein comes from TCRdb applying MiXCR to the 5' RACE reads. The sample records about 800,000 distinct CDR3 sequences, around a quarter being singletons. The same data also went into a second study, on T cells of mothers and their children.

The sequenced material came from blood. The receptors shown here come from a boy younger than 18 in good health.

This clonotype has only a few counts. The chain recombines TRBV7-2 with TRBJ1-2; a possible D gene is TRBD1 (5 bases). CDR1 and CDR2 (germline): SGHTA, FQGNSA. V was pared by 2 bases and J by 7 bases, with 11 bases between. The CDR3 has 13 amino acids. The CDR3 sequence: CASSLNGGVGYTF. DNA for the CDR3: TGTGCCAGCAGCTTAAATGGGGGAGTTGGCTACACCTTC.

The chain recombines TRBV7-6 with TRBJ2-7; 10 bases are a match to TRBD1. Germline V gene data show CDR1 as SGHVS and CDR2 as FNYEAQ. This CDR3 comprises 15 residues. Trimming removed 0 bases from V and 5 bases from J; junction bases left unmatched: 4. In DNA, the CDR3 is TGTGCCAGCAGCTTAGCGCGGACAGGGGGGAACGAGCAGTACTTC. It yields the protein CASSLARTGGNEQYF.

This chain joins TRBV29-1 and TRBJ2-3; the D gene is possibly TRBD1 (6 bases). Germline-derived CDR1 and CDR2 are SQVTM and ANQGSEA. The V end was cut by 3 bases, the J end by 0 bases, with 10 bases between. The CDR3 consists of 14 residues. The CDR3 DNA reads TGCAGCGTTGAGGGGGCCCTCAGCACAGATACGCAGTATTTT. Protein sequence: CSVEGALSTDTQYF.

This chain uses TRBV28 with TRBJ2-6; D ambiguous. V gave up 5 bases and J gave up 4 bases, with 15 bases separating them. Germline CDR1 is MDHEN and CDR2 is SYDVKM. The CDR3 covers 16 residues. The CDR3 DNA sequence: TGTGCCAGCAGTCCTTTTGCTGGGTCCGGGGCCAACGTCCTGACTTTC. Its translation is CASSPFAGSGANVLTF.

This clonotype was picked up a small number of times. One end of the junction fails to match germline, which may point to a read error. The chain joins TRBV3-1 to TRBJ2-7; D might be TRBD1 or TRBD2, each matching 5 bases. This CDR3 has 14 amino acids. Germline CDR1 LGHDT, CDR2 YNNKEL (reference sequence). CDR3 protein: CASSHDKGPNERYF. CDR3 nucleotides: TGTGCCAGCAGCCACGATAAGGGACCCAACGAGCGGTACTTC.

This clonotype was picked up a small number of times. CDR3 coding DNA: TGTGCCAGCATCCCGACAGGGGTGGTTACCGAGCAGTTCTTC. This encodes CASIPTGVVTEQFF. The chain uses TRBV12-1 and TRBJ2-1; TRBD1 reflects the table's D call only, with no check against the DNA. TRBV12-1 is labeled a pseudogene. This CDR3 is 14 amino acids long.

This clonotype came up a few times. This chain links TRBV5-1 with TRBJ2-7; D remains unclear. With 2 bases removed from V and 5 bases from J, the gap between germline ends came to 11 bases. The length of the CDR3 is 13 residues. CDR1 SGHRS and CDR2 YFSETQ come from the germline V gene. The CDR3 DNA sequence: TGCGCCAGCAGCTTAGTAGTTCGAGACGAGCAGTACTTC. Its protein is CASSLVVRDEQYF.

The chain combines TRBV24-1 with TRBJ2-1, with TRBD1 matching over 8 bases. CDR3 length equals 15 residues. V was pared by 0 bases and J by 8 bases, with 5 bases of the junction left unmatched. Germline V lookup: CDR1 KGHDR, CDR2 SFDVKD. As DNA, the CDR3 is TGTGCCACCAGTGATTTGCCCCAGGGGGCCGATGAGCAGTTCTTC. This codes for CATSDLPQGADEQFF.

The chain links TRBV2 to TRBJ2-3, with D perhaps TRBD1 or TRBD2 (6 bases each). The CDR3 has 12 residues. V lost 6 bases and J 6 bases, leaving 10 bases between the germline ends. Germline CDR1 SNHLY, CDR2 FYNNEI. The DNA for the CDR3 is TGTGCCAGCAGCCGAGGGGGGGATACGCAGTATTTT. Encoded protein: CASSRGGDTQYF.

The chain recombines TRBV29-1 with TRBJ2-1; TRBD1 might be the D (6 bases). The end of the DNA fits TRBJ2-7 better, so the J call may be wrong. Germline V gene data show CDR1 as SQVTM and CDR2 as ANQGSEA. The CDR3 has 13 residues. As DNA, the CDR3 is TGCAGCGTTTTCCTTGACAGGCGAGACGAGCAGTACTTC. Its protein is CSVFLDRRDEQYF.

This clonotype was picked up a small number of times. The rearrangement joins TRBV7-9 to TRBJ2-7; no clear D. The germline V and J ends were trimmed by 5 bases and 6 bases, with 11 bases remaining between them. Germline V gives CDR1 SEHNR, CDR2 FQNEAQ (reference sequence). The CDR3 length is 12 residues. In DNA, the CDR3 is TGTGCCAGCAGCCCCGAATATCCCGAGCAGTACTTC. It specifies CASSPEYPEQYF.

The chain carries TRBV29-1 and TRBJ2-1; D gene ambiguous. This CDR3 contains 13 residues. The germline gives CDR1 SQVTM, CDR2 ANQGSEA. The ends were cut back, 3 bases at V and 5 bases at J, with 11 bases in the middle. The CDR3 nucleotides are TGCAGCGTTGATTCCGGGTCCCACAATGAGCAGTTCTTC. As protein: CSVDSGSHNEQFF.

The CDR3 loop reads CASSQSFPSGRETQYF. The CDR3, as DNA: TGTGCCAGCAGCCAAAGTTTCCCTAGCGGTCGGGAGACCCAGTACTTC. This chain connects TRBV4-2 to TRBJ2-5; 7 bases are a match to TRBD2. The CDR3 extends over 16 amino acids. Germline assignment: CDR1 LGHNA and CDR2 YNFKEQ. The junction had 11 bases not matched to a gene; V was cut back by 2 bases and J by 5 bases.

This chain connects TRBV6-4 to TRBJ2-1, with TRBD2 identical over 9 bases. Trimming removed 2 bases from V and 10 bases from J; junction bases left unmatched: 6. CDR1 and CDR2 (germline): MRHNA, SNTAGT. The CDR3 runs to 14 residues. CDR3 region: CASSDGLAGSEQFF. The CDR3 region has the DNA TGTGCCAGCAGTGACGGGCTAGCGGGGTCGGAGCAGTTCTTC.

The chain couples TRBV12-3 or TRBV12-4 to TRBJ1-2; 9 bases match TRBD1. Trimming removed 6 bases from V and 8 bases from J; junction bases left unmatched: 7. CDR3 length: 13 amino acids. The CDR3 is CASRPGTGKGYTF. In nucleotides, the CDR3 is TGTGCCAGCAGGCCCGGGACAGGGAAGGGCTACACCTTC.

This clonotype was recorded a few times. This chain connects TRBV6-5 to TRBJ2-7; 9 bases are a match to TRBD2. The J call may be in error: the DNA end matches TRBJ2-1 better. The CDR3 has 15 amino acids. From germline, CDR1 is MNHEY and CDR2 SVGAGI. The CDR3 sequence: CASSYGGGRATEQFF. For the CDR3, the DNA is TGTGCCAGCAGTTACGGGGGCGGGAGGGCGACCGAGCAGTTCTTC.

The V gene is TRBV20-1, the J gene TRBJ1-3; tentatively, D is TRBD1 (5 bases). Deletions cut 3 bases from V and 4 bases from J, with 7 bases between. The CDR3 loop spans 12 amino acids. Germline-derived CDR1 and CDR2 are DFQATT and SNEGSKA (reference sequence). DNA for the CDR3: TGCAGTGCTAGTAGACAGGGAAACACCATATATTTT. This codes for CSASRQGNTIYF.

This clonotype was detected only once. CDR3 protein: CASSFDRMSSYEQYF. In DNA form, the CDR3 reads TGTGCCAGCAGCTTCGACAGGATGAGCTCCTACGAGCAGTACTTC. V is TRBV7-2 and J is TRBJ2-7, with a possible D match to TRBD1 (6 bases). The V gene lost 3 bases and the J gene lost 0 bases, with 12 bases spanning the gap. Germline CDR1 is SGHTA and CDR2 is FQGNSA. The CDR3 length is 15 residues.

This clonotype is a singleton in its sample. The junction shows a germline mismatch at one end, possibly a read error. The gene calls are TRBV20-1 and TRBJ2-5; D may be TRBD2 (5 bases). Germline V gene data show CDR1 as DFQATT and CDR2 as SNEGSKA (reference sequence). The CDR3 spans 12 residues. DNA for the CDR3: TGCAGTGCTGGATCTGCTGACTACGAGCAGTGCTTC. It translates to CSAGSADYEQCF.

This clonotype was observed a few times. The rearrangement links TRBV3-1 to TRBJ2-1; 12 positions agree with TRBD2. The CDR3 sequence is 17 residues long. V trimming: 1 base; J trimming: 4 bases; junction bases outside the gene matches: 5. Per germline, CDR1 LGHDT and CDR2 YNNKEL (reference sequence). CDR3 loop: CASSQALTSGGYNEQFF. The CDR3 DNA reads TGTGCCAGCAGCCAAGCCCTTACTAGCGGGGGGTACAATGAGCAGTTCTTC.

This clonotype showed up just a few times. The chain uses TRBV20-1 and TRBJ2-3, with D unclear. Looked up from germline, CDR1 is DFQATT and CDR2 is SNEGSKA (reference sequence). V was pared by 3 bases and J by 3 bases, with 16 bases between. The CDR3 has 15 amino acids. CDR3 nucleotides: TGCAGTGCTAGGTCAGACCAACCCGGGACAGATACGCAGTATTTT. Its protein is CSARSDQPGTDTQYF.

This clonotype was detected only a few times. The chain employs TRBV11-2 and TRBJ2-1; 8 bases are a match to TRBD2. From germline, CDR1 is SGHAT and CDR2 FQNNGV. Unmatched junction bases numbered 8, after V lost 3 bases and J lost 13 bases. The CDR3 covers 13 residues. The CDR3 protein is CASSFMTGGPQFF. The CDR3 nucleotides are TGTGCCAGCAGCTTCATGACGGGAGGGCCTCAGTTCTTC. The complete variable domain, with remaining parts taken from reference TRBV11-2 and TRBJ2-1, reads EAGVAQSPRYKIIEKRQSVAFWCNPISGHATLYWYQQILGQGPKLLIQFQNNGVVDDSQLPKDRFSAERLKGVDSTLKIQPAKLEDSAVYLCASSFMTGGPQFFGPGTRLTVL.

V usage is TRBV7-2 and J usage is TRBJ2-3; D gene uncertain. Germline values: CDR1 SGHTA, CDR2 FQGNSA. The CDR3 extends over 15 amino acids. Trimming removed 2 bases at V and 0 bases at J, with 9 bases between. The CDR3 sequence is CASSLYGSSTDTQYF. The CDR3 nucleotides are TGTGCCAGCAGCTTATACGGGTCCAGCACAGATACGCAGTATTTT.

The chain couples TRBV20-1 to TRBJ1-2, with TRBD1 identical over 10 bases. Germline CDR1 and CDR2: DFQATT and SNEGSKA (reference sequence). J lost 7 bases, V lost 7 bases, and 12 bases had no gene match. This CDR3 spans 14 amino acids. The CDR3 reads CSGLTGGGSGGYTF. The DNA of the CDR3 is TGCAGTGGGTTGACAGGGGGCGGATCCGGTGGCTACACCTTC.

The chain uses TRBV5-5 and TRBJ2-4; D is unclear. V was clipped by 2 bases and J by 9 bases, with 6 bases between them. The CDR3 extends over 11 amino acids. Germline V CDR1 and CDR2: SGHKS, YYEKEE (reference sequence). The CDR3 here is CASSLVTIQYF. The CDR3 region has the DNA TGTGCCAGCAGCTTAGTTACCATTCAGTACTTC. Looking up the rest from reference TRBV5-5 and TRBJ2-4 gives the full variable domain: DAGVTQSPTHLIKTRGQQVTLRCSPISGHKSVSWYQQVLGQGPQFIFQYYEKEERGRGNFPDRFSARQFPNYSSELNVNALLLGDSALYLCASSLVTIQYFGAGTRLSVL.

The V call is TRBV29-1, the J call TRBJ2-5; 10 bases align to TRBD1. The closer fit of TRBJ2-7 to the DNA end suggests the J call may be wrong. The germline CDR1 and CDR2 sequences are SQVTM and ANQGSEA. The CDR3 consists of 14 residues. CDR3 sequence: CSVAVGQGPYEQYF. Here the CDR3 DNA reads TGCAGCGTCGCCGTGGGACAGGGGCCCTACGAGCAGTACTTC.

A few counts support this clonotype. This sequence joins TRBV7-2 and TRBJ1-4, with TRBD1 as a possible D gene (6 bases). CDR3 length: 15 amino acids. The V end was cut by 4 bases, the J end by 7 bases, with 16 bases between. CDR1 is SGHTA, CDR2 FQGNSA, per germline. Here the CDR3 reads CASSSKGGFGEKLFF. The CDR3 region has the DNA TGTGCCAGCAGCTCGAAAGGGGGTTTTGGTGAAAAACTGTTTTTT. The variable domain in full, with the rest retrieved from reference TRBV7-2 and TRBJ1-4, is GAGVSQSPSNKVTEKGKDVELRCDPISGHTALYWYRQSLGQGLEFLIYFQGNSAPDKSGLPSDRFSAERTGGSVSTLTIQRTQQEDSAVYLCASSSKGGFGEKLFFGSGTQLSVL.

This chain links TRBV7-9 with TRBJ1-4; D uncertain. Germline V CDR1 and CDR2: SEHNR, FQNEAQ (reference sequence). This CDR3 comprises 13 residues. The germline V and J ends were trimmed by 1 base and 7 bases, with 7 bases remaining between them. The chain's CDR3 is CASSLVRGEKLFF. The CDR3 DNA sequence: TGTGCCAGCAGCTTAGTCCGGGGTGAAAAACTGTTTTTT.

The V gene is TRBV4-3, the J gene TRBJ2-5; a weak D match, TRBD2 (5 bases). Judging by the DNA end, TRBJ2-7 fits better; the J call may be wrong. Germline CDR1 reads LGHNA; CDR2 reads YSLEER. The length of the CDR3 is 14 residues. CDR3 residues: CASSRAELGYEQYF. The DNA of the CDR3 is TGCGCCAGCAGCCGAGCGGAACTTGGATACGAGCAGTACTTC.

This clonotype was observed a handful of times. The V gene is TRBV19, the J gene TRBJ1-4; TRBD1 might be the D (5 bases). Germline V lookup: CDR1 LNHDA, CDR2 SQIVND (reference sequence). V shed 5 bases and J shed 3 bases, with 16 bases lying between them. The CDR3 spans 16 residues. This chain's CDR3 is CASSPPQASANEKLFF. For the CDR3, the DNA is TGTGCCAGTAGTCCCCCACAGGCGTCGGCTAATGAAAAACTGTTTTTT. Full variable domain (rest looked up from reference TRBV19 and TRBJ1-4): DGGITQSPKYLFRKEGQNVTLSCEQNLNHDAMYWYRQDPGQGLRLIYYSQIVNDFQKGDIAEGYSVSREKKESFPLTVTSAQKNPTAFYLCASSPPQASANEKLFFGSGTQLSVL.